This TCR beta chain was captured by sequencing in a study of cytomegalovirus exposure and HLA in healthy donors. Background on the study: The roughly 130 validation repertoires were reported in a later analysis to have been generated on the same platform as the 666 first-cohort repertoires. Findings of the study overall: Cytomegalovirus-associated TCR beta chains were listed, numbering 150 to 200. Using the classifier, cytomegalovirus status was reportedly diagnosed with high specificity and sensitivity.

The data were produced by immunoSEQ multiplex PCR, yet TCRdb's version contains in-frame clones alone and is incomplete. The data hold about 160,000 clones, with approximately 90% observed a single time. The germline gives CDR1 MNHNS, CDR2 SASEGT. Trimming took 3 bases from V and 4 from J, leaving 21 bases between them. This CDR3 is 17 amino acids long. As to this clone: What it recognizes is unknown.

The chain uses TRBV6-1 and TRBJ2-5; D ambiguous. The receptor comes from a man aged 18-30 years in good health and CMV-seronegative. The specimen sequenced was PBMCs. The CDR3 sequence is CASSDHLLRVARETQYF. Here the CDR3 DNA reads TGTGCCAGCAGTGATCACTTGTTACGGGTAGCTCGAGAGACCCAGTACTTC.